This TCR beta chain emerged from a study of post-analysis software for immune sequencing data. About the study: In terms of disease course, relapsing-remitting, secondary progressive and progressive-relapsing multiple sclerosis were included. Study-wide points: Relative to controls, patients had several TRBV segments at higher frequency, with TRBV5-6, TRBV5-1 and TRBV20-1 among these. Under F measure analysis, samples from one preparation batch co-clustered strongly. Patients with multiple sclerosis recorded significantly lower normalized Chao1 diversity than controls, the study found.

This clonotype turned up a few times. Its target is unknown. Researchers reported that TCR beta cDNA libraries carried unique molecular identifiers. With roughly 1 to 11 million T cells as the source, hundreds of thousands of cDNA molecules resulted. TCRdb ran MiXCR on the PCR reads and lists one entry per CDR3 protein. The sample yields roughly 620,000 distinct CDR3 sequences, around 44% seen once. Looked up from germline, CDR1 is SGDLS and CDR2 is YYNGEE. Trimming removed 0 bases from V and 6 bases from J, with 10 bases in between. The length of the CDR3 is 15 residues. The chain carries TRBV9 and TRBJ1-6; D is unresolved. The source of this sequence is a girl between 5 and 17 years old with multiple sclerosis. The sample consisted of blood. The CDR3 DNA is TGTGCCAGCAGCGTAGAAGGAGTGGGTAATTCACCCCTCCACTTT. Translating it yields CASSVEGVGNSPLHF.